This T cell receptor beta chain was retrieved from a study of T-cell reconstitution after alpha-beta-depleted transplantation in children. Unique molecular identifiers were incorporated when the TCRbeta library was constructed. TCRdb called the PCR reads again in MiXCR, with one record for every CDR3 protein. The sample contains roughly 500,000 distinct CDR3 sequences, 15% to 20% of which appear only once. Germline V gene lookup returns CDR1 SGHTA and CDR2 FQGNSA. Trimming shortened V by 4 bases and J by 6 bases, and 16 bases separated the two germline ends. CDR3 length: 15 residues. The chain carries TRBV7-2 and TRBJ2-1; tentative D call: TRBD1 (6 bases). This TCR was recovered from a human donor who donated a stem cell graft to a child with acute lymphoblastic leukemia. Here the sequenced sample was PBMCs from the stem cell graft donor, taken from the stem cell graft. CDR3 in amino acids: CASSSKKGHGNEQFF. The DNA of the CDR3 is TGTGCCAGCAGCTCTAAAAAGGGACACGGCAATGAGCAGTTCTTC.